Listed below are T cell receptor beta chains from one sample, sequenced in a study of blood T cell repertoires in COVID-19. The method was immunoSEQ multiplex PCR; TCRdb's version includes in-frame clones alone and lacks a portion of them. The sample yields tens of thousands of clones, roughly 85% seen once. Sequencing was done on a sample of peripheral blood. These receptors were collected from a human donor in a cohort sampled during active COVID-19. Both conserved end residues are part of each CDR3. The order of the fields is J gene, V gene, D gene, clone size, CDR3 protein, CDR3 DNA. The D gene is left open where the match is weak. The size field is filled for only some rows; it gives once, few, many or a size class.

j_call: TRBJ2-7; v_call: TRBV6-2/TRBV6-3; d_call: NA; clone_size: NA; cdr3_aa: CASSKGVYEQYF; cdr3_nt: TGTGCCAGCAGTAAAGGGGTCTACGAGCAGTACTTC
j_call: TRBJ2-2; v_call: TRBV18; d_call: TRBD2; clone_size: NA; cdr3_aa: CANSPYSASGDTGELFF; cdr3_nt: TGTGCCAACTCACCCTACTCGGCTAGCGGGGACACCGGGGAGCTGTTTTTT
j_call: TRBJ2-1; v_call: TRBV5-6; d_call: TRBD2; clone_size: NA; cdr3_aa: CASSPGLAGGVQFF; cdr3_nt: TGTGCCAGCAGCCCGGGACTAGCGGGGGGGGTGCAGTTCTTC
j_call: TRBJ1-3; v_call: TRBV15; d_call: TRBD1; clone_size: NA; cdr3_aa: CATSRGQGSAGNTIYF; cdr3_nt: TGTGCCACCAGCAGAGGACAGGGGTCTGCTGGAAACACCATATATTTT
j_call: TRBJ1-1; v_call: TRBV27; d_call: NA; clone_size: once; cdr3_aa: CASSFTLAGEAFF; cdr3_nt: TGTGCCAGCAGTTTCACCCTGGCAGGTGAAGCTTTCTTT
j_call: TRBJ1-2; v_call: TRBV7-9; d_call: TRBD1; clone_size: NA; cdr3_aa: CASSVRGKGYTF; cdr3_nt: TGTGCCAGCAGCGTCAGGGGGAAGGGCTACACCTTC
j_call: TRBJ2-1; v_call: TRBV9; d_call: TRBD2; clone_size: once; cdr3_aa: CASSSGLAGGHYNEQFF; cdr3_nt: TGTGCCAGCAGCTCCGGACTAGCGGGGGGCCACTACAATGAGCAGTTCTTC
j_call: TRBJ2-1; v_call: TRBV19; d_call: NA; clone_size: NA; cdr3_aa: CASSNQGGNEQFF; cdr3_nt: TGTGCCAGTAGTAACCAGGGCGGCAATGAGCAGTTCTTC
j_call: TRBJ2-3; v_call: TRBV6-5; d_call: TRBD1; clone_size: NA; cdr3_aa: CASRTGQGEDTQYF; cdr3_nt: TGTGCCAGCAGGACGGGACAGGGGGAGGATACGCAGTATTTT
j_call: TRBJ1-1; v_call: TRBV19; d_call: NA; clone_size: NA; cdr3_aa: CASSIENRFEAFF; cdr3_nt: TGTGCCAGTAGTATAGAGAACAGGTTTGAAGCTTTCTTT
j_call: TRBJ2-1; v_call: TRBV9; d_call: NA; clone_size: NA; cdr3_aa: CASSVGDKNNEQFF; cdr3_nt: TGTGCCAGCAGCGTGGGGGACAAAAACAATGAGCAGTTCTTC
j_call: TRBJ1-1; v_call: TRBV5-1; d_call: TRBD1; clone_size: NA; cdr3_aa: CASSFYRGRGTEAFF; cdr3_nt: TGCGCCAGCAGTTTCTACAGGGGTCGCGGCACTGAAGCTTTCTTT
j_call: TRBJ1-4; v_call: TRBV7-9; d_call: NA; clone_size: NA; cdr3_aa: CASPRGVGGGVKLFF; cdr3_nt: TGTGCCAGCCCCCGGGGGGTGGGGGGTGGGGTAAAACTGTTTTTT
j_call: TRBJ2-1; v_call: TRBV6-2/TRBV6-3; d_call: NA; clone_size: NA; cdr3_aa: CASSSGGPPNEQFF; cdr3_nt: TGTGCCAGCAGTTCCGGGGGACCGCCCAATGAGCAGTTCTTC
j_call: TRBJ2-7; v_call: TRBV6-5; d_call: NA; clone_size: NA; cdr3_aa: CASNPPGNYYEQYF; cdr3_nt: TGTGCCAGCAACCCACCGGGAAACTACTACGAGCAGTACTTC
j_call: TRBJ2-5; v_call: TRBV4-1; d_call: TRBD2; clone_size: NA; cdr3_aa: CASSQFVDRAGVTKTQYF; cdr3_nt: TGCGCCAGCAGCCAATTCGTTGATCGAGCGGGGGTTACGAAGACCCAGTACTTC
j_call: TRBJ2-1; v_call: TRBV10-2; d_call: TRBD2; clone_size: NA; cdr3_aa: CASSDLAGGNYNEQFF; cdr3_nt: TGCGCCAGCAGTGACCTAGCGGGGGGTAACTACAATGAGCAGTTCTTC
j_call: TRBJ2-1; v_call: TRBV12-3/TRBV12-4; d_call: NA; clone_size: NA; cdr3_aa: CASSLFGNEQFF; cdr3_nt: TGTGCCAGCAGTTTATTCGGCAATGAGCAGTTCTTC
j_call: TRBJ2-1; v_call: TRBV9; d_call: TRBD2; clone_size: once; cdr3_aa: CASSVAGGYGYNEQFF; cdr3_nt: TGTGCCAGCAGCGTAGCGGGGGGGTACGGGTACAATGAGCAGTTCTTC
j_call: TRBJ2-3; v_call: TRBV11-2; d_call: TRBD2; clone_size: NA; cdr3_aa: CASSLGLAGVDTQYF; cdr3_nt: TGTGCCAGCAGCTTAGGGCTAGCGGGGGTAGATACGCAGTATTTT
j_call: TRBJ2-7; v_call: TRBV9; d_call: NA; clone_size: NA; cdr3_aa: CASSVASQSYEQYF; cdr3_nt: TGTGCCAGCAGCGTAGCTTCCCAGTCCTACGAGCAGTACTTC
j_call: TRBJ1-1; v_call: TRBV5-6; d_call: NA; clone_size: NA; cdr3_aa: CASSLDRGTEAFF; cdr3_nt: TGTGCCAGCAGCTTGGATCGGGGGACTGAAGCTTTCTTT
j_call: TRBJ2-5; v_call: TRBV9; d_call: TRBD1; clone_size: NA; cdr3_aa: CASSVGVQGVETQYF; cdr3_nt: TGTGCCAGCAGCGTAGGTGTACAGGGGGTAGAGACCCAGTACTTC
j_call: TRBJ1-5; v_call: TRBV7-8; d_call: NA; clone_size: NA; cdr3_aa: CASSQQGRQPQHF; cdr3_nt: TGTGCCAGCAGCCAACAGGGTCGACAGCCCCAGCATTTT
j_call: TRBJ2-1; v_call: TRBV7-9; d_call: TRBD1; clone_size: NA; cdr3_aa: CASSSQGDEQFF; cdr3_nt: TGTGCCAGCAGCTCACAGGGGGATGAGCAGTTCTTC
j_call: TRBJ1-5; v_call: TRBV29-1; d_call: NA; clone_size: NA; cdr3_aa: CSVSQGPWGNQPQHF; cdr3_nt: TGCAGCGTTTCTCAGGGTCCGTGGGGCAATCAGCCCCAGCATTTT
j_call: TRBJ2-3; v_call: TRBV7-2; d_call: TRBD2; clone_size: NA; cdr3_aa: CASSTGLAGASDTQYF; cdr3_nt: TGTGCCAGCAGCACGGGACTAGCGGGGGCATCAGATACGCAGTATTTT
j_call: TRBJ2-1; v_call: TRBV4-1; d_call: TRBD2; clone_size: NA; cdr3_aa: CASSPPGSGVSYNEQFF; cdr3_nt: TGCGCCAGCAGCCCCCCTGGTAGCGGGGTATCCTACAATGAGCAGTTCTTC
j_call: TRBJ2-7; v_call: TRBV24-1; d_call: TRBD1; clone_size: NA; cdr3_aa: CATGTGGSYEQYF; cdr3_nt: TGTGCCACCGGGACAGGGGGATCCTACGAGCAGTACTTC
j_call: TRBJ1-2; v_call: TRBV5-1; d_call: TRBD1; clone_size: NA; cdr3_aa: CASSSRQGNGYTF; cdr3_nt: TGCGCCAGCAGCTCGAGACAGGGAAATGGCTACACCTTC
j_call: TRBJ2-1; v_call: TRBV4-3; d_call: TRBD1; clone_size: NA; cdr3_aa: CASSRDRGYEQFF; cdr3_nt: TGCGCCAGCAGCCGGGACAGGGGGTATGAGCAGTTCTTC
j_call: TRBJ2-7; v_call: TRBV14; d_call: TRBD1; clone_size: NA; cdr3_aa: CASSPRQGMSSYEQYF; cdr3_nt: TGTGCCAGCAGCCCACGACAGGGGATGAGCTCCTACGAGCAGTACTTC
j_call: TRBJ2-1; v_call: TRBV5-1; d_call: TRBD2; clone_size: NA; cdr3_aa: CASSFPTSGGANEQFF; cdr3_nt: TGCGCCAGCAGCTTCCCTACTAGCGGGGGGGCCAATGAGCAGTTCTTC
j_call: TRBJ2-2; v_call: TRBV7-9; d_call: NA; clone_size: NA; cdr3_aa: CASSLAGAGRLTGELFF; cdr3_nt: TGTGCCAGCAGCTTAGCAGGTGCGGGGCGGCTCACCGGGGAGCTGTTTTTT
j_call: TRBJ2-1; v_call: TRBV6-5; d_call: NA; clone_size: NA; cdr3_aa: CASSYAGTGNHNEQFF; cdr3_nt: TGTGCCAGCAGTTACGCGGGGACCGGGAACCACAATGAGCAGTTCTTC
j_call: TRBJ1-2; v_call: TRBV11-2; d_call: TRBD1; clone_size: NA; cdr3_aa: CASSLDRGYGYTF; cdr3_nt: TGTGCCAGCAGTTTGGACAGGGGGTATGGCTACACCTTC
j_call: TRBJ1-5; v_call: TRBV19; d_call: NA; clone_size: NA; cdr3_aa: CASQTQGLGQPQHF; cdr3_nt: TGTGCCAGCCAAACTCAGGGTCTGGGTCAGCCCCAGCATTTT
j_call: TRBJ2-3; v_call: TRBV6-2/TRBV6-3; d_call: TRBD2; clone_size: NA; cdr3_aa: CASSYSRQGGIMTDTQYF; cdr3_nt: TGTGCCAGCAGTTACTCGCGGCAGGGAGGGATTATGACAGATACGCAGTATTTT
j_call: TRBJ2-7; v_call: TRBV9; d_call: TRBD1; clone_size: NA; cdr3_aa: CASSSGQGSYEQYF; cdr3_nt: TGTGCCAGCAGCTCGGGACAGGGATCCTACGAGCAGTACTTC
j_call: TRBJ2-5; v_call: TRBV19; d_call: TRBD2; clone_size: NA; cdr3_aa: CASSPRTSWQETQYF; cdr3_nt: TGTGCCAGTAGCCCAAGGACTAGCTGGCAAGAGACCCAGTACTTC
j_call: TRBJ1-2; v_call: TRBV7-8; d_call: TRBD1; clone_size: NA; cdr3_aa: CASSLMAGGDYGYTF; cdr3_nt: TGTGCCAGCAGCTTAATGGCAGGGGGCGACTATGGCTACACCTTC
j_call: TRBJ1-2; v_call: TRBV6-1; d_call: NA; clone_size: NA; cdr3_aa: CASSESWTDLGYGYTF; cdr3_nt: TGTGCCAGCAGTGAAAGCTGGACAGACCTTGGTTATGGCTACACCTTC
j_call: TRBJ2-7; v_call: TRBV5-1; d_call: TRBD1; clone_size: NA; cdr3_aa: CASSWDRGYEQYF; cdr3_nt: TGCGCCAGCAGCTGGGACAGGGGCTACGAGCAGTACTTC
j_call: TRBJ1-3; v_call: TRBV12-3/TRBV12-4; d_call: NA; clone_size: NA; cdr3_aa: CASSRTGGNTIYF; cdr3_nt: TGTGCCAGCAGCCGGACTGGCGGAAACACCATATATTTT
j_call: TRBJ2-7; v_call: TRBV4-3; d_call: TRBD2; clone_size: NA; cdr3_aa: CASSQGAGEIYEQYF; cdr3_nt: TGCGCCAGCAGCCAAGGGGCGGGGGAGATCTACGAGCAGTACTTC
j_call: TRBJ2-7; v_call: TRBV18; d_call: TRBD1; clone_size: NA; cdr3_aa: CASSPPSTGGFYEQYF; cdr3_nt: TGTGCCAGCTCACCACCTTCGACAGGGGGGTTCTACGAGCAGTACTTC
j_call: TRBJ1-5; v_call: TRBV7-2; d_call: NA; clone_size: NA; cdr3_aa: CASSLGRAGQPQHF; cdr3_nt: TGTGCCAGCAGCTTGGGGAGGGCTGGTCAGCCCCAGCATTTT
j_call: TRBJ2-4; v_call: TRBV5-8; d_call: NA; clone_size: NA; cdr3_aa: CASSFSRTDRKNIQYF; cdr3_nt: TGTGCCAGCAGCTTTTCCCGGACAGACCGAAAAAACATTCAGTACTTC
j_call: TRBJ2-2; v_call: TRBV5-4; d_call: NA; clone_size: NA; cdr3_aa: CASSFRVAGISTGELFF; cdr3_nt: TGTGCCAGCAGCTTTAGAGTTGCAGGGATCTCCACCGGGGAGCTGTTTTTT
j_call: TRBJ2-7; v_call: TRBV7-2; d_call: TRBD2; clone_size: NA; cdr3_aa: CASSLVGLQHEQYF; cdr3_nt: TGTGCCAGCAGCTTAGTGGGACTACAGCACGAGCAGTACTTC
j_call: TRBJ1-5; v_call: TRBV10-3; d_call: NA; clone_size: once; cdr3_aa: CAIGSTGNNQPQHF; cdr3_nt: TGTGCCATCGGATCCACAGGTAACAATCAGCCCCAGCATTTT
j_call: TRBJ1-2; v_call: TRBV11-3; d_call: NA; clone_size: NA; cdr3_aa: CASSPNRDQGYTF; cdr3_nt: TGTGCCAGCAGCCCAAACAGGGATCAAGGCTACACCTTC
j_call: TRBJ2-5; v_call: TRBV2; d_call: TRBD2; clone_size: NA; cdr3_aa: CASNRGGLETQYF; cdr3_nt: TGTGCCAGCAATCGGGGGGGCCTAGAGACCCAGTACTTC
j_call: TRBJ2-2; v_call: TRBV9; d_call: TRBD1; clone_size: NA; cdr3_aa: CASSQTGSGELFF; cdr3_nt: TGTGCCAGCAGCCAGACAGGGTCCGGGGAGCTGTTTTTT
j_call: TRBJ1-6; v_call: TRBV5-1; d_call: TRBD1; clone_size: NA; cdr3_aa: CASSSGQGSSPLHF; cdr3_nt: TGCGCCAGCAGCTCGGGACAGGGGAGTTCACCCCTCCACTTT
j_call: TRBJ1-2; v_call: TRBV5-4; d_call: NA; clone_size: NA; cdr3_aa: CASGTGTAYGYTF; cdr3_nt: TGTGCCAGCGGGACTGGGACGGCTTATGGCTACACCTTC
j_call: TRBJ2-7; v_call: TRBV2; d_call: TRBD2; clone_size: NA; cdr3_aa: CASRDTGRGYEQYF; cdr3_nt: TGTGCCAGCAGGGACACCGGGAGGGGGTACGAGCAGTACTTC
j_call: TRBJ2-7; v_call: TRBV7-2; d_call: NA; clone_size: once; cdr3_aa: CASSPISYEQYF; cdr3_nt: TGTGCCAGCAGCCCTATCTCCTACGAGCAGTACTTC
j_call: TRBJ2-7; v_call: TRBV7-2; d_call: NA; clone_size: NA; cdr3_aa: CASSLDRGANEQYF; cdr3_nt: TGTGCCAGCAGCTTAGATCGCGGAGCTAACGAGCAGTACTTC
j_call: TRBJ2-7; v_call: TRBV7-4; d_call: TRBD1; clone_size: NA; cdr3_aa: CASSTIRGPPSYEQYF; cdr3_nt: TGTGCCAGCAGCACAATTAGGGGGCCCCCCTCCTACGAGCAGTACTTC